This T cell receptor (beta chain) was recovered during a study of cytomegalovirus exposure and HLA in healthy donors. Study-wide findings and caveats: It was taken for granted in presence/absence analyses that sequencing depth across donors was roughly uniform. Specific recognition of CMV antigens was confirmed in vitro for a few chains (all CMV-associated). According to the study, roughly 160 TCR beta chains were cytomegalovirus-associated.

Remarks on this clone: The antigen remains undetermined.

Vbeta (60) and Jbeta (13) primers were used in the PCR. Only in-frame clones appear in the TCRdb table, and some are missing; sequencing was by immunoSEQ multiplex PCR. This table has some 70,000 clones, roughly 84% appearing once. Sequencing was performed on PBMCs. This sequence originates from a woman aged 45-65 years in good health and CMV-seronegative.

The CDR3 DNA is TGCGCCAGCAGCCCATTCTTAGGGCGGGAGTCGAGCAATGAGCAGTTCTTC. Its protein product is CASSPFLGRESSNEQFF. The rearrangement links TRBV5-1 to TRBJ2-1; TRBD2 aligns across 7 bases. With 4 bases clipped from V and 6 bases from J, the junction kept 16 bases outside the gene matches. CDR3 length: 17 residues. CDR1 SGHRS and CDR2 YFSETQ come from the germline V gene.